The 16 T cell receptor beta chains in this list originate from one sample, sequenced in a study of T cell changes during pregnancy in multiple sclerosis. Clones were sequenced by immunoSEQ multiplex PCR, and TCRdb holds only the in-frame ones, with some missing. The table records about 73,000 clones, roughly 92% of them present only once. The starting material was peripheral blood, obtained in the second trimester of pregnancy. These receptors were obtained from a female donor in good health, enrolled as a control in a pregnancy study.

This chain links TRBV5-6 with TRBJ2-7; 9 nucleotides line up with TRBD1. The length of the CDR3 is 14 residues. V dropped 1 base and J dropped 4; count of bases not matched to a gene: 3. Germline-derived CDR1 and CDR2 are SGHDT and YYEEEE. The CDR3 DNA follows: TGTGCCAGCAGCTTGACGGACAGGGGTTACGAGCAGTACTTC. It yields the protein CASSLTDRGYEQYF.

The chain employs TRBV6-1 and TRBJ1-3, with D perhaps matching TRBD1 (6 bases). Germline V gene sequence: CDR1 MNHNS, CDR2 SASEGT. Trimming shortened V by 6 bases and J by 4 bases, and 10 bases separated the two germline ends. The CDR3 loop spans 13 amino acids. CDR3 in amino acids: CASSTGIGNTIYF. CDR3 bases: TGTGCCAGCAGCACAGGGATCGGAAACACCATATATTTT.

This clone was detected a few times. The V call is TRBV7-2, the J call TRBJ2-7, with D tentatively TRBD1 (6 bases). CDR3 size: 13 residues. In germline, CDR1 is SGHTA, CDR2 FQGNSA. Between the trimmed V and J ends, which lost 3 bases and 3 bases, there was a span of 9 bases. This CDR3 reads CASSLGHRYEQYF. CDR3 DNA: TGTGCCAGCAGCTTGGGACACCGCTACGAGCAGTACTTC.

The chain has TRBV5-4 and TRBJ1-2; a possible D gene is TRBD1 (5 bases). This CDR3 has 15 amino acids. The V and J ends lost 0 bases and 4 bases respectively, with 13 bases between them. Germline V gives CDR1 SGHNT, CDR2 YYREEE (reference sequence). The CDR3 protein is CASSLDGGGVYGYTF. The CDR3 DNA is TGTGCCAGCAGCTTGGACGGGGGGGGTGTCTATGGCTACACCTTC. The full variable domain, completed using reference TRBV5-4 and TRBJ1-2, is ETGVTQSPTHLIKTRGQQVTLRCSSQSGHNTVSWYQQALGQGPQFIFQYYREEENGRGNFPPRFSGLQFPNYSSELNVNALELDDSALYLCASSLDGGGVYGYTFGSGTRLTVV.

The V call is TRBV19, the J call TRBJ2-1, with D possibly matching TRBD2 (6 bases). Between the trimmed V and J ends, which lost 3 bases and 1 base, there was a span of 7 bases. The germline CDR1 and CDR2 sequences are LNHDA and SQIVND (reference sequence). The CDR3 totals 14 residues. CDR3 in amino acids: CASSIRGSYNEQFF. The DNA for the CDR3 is TGTGCCAGTAGTATCCGGGGGTCCTACAATGAGCAGTTCTTC.

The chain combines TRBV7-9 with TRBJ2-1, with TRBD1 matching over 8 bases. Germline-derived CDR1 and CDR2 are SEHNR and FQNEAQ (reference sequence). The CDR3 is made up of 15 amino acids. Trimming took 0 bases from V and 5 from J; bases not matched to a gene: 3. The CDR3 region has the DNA TGTGCCAGCAGCTTAGCCAGGACAGGGCACAATGAGCAGTTCTTC. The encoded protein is CASSLARTGHNEQFF.

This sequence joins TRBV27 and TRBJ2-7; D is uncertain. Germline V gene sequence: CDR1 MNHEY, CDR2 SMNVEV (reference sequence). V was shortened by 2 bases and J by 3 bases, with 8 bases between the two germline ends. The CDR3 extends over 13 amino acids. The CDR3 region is CASSLVNGYEQYF. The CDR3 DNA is TGTGCCAGCAGTTTAGTTAACGGCTACGAGCAGTACTTC.

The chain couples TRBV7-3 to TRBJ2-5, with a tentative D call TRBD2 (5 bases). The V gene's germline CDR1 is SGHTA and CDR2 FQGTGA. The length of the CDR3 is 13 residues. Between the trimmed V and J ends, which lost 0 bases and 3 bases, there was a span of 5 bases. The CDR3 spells CASSLTREETQYF. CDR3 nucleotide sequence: TGTGCCAGCAGCTTAACGAGGGAAGAGACCCAGTACTTC.

The CDR3 DNA reads as TGTGCCAGCAGCTTTTCCCCCGCGGGAGCCAAAAACATTCAGTACTTC. Translation: CASSFSPAGAKNIQYF. The chain links TRBV7-2 to TRBJ2-4, with D perhaps TRBD2 (5 bases). Germline values: CDR1 SGHTA, CDR2 FQGNSA. This CDR3 has 16 amino acids. The V end lost 3 bases, the J end lost 0 bases, and 12 bases lay between the germline ends.

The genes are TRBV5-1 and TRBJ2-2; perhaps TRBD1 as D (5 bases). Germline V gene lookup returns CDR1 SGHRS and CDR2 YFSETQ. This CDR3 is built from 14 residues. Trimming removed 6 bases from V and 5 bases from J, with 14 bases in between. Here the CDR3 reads CASKDGATTGELFF. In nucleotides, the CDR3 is TGCGCCAGCAAAGATGGGGCGACGACCGGGGAGCTGTTTTTT.

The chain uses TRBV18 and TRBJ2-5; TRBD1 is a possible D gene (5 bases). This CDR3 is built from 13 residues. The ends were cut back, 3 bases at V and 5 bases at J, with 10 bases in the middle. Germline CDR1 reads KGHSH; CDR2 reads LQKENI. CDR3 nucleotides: TGTGCCAGCTCACCGTCCCCAGGGGAGACCCAGTACTTC. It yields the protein CASSPSPGETQYF.

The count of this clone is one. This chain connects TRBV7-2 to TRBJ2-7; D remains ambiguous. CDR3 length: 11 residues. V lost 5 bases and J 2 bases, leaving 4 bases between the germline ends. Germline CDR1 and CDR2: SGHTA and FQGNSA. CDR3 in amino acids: CASSQAYEQYF. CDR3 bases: TGTGCCAGCAGCCAGGCCTACGAGCAGTACTTC.

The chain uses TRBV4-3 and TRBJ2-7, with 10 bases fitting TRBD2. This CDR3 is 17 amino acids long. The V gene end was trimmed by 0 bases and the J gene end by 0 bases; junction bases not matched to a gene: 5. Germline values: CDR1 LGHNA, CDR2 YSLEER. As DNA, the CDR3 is TGCGCCAGCAGCCAAGATTCAACTAGCGGGGCCTCCTACGAGCAGTACTTC. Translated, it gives CASSQDSTSGASYEQYF.

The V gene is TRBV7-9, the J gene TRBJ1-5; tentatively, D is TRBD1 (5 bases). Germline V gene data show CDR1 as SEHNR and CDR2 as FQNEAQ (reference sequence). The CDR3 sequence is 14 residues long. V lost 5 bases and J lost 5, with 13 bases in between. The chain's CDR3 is CASSGAGYDQPQHF. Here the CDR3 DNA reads TGTGCCAGCAGCGGGGCAGGTTATGATCAGCCCCAGCATTTT.

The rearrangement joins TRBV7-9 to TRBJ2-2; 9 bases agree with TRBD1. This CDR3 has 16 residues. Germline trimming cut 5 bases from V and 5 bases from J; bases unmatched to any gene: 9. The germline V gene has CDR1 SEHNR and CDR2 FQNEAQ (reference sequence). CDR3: CASSHRDRVMTGELFF. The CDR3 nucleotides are TGTGCCAGCAGCCACAGGGACAGGGTTATGACCGGGGAGCTGTTTTTT.

CDR3 DNA: TGTGCCATCAGTGAGTCCCTGGCGGGGGGCCGGTACGAGCAGTACTTC. As protein: CAISESLAGGRYEQYF. V is TRBV10-3 and J is TRBJ2-7; the match to TRBD2 covers 8 bases. This CDR3 is built from 16 residues. Germline CDR1 reads ENHRY; CDR2 reads SYGVKD. V dropped 0 bases and J dropped 4; count of bases not matched to a gene: 8.